This TCR beta chain emerged from a study of T-cell reconstitution after alpha-beta-depleted transplantation in children. Study-wide findings and caveats: Newly produced T cells mostly provided counts and TCRbeta diversity after one year, as hyperexpanded clones declined. There were reportedly several hundred expanded graft clones from which alpha-beta T cells came about two months after transplant.

Details on this clonotype: Its antigen remains unknown. A much larger clone lies one base from this, so it may be a read error.

Unique molecular identifiers were incorporated during preparation of the TCRbeta library. TCRdb passed the PCR reads through MiXCR, listing each CDR3 protein once. The table has some 550,000 distinct CDR3 sequences, 23% seen once. The CDR3 loop spans 16 amino acids. Trimming took 1 base from V and 1 from J, leaving 10 bases between them. Germline V CDR1 and CDR2: SGHAT, FQNNGV. The receptor was derived from a boy under two years old who had a stem cell transplant for acute myeloid leukemia, so the T cells may come from the graft donor. This specimen was PBMCs, mostly from graft donor cells, taken 360 days after TCRalphabeta/CD19-depleted stem cell transplant. The chain has TRBV11-2 and TRBJ2-2, with D uncertain. In DNA form, the CDR3 reads TGTGCCAGCAGCTTAGTCACATCGGAGAACACCGGGGAGCTGTTTTTT. Translation: CASSLVTSENTGELFF.